These T cell receptor beta chains were read from a single sample in a study of CD8 T cells in ankylosing spondylitis. TCRdb reprocessed the 5' RACE reads with MiXCR, giving one entry per CDR3 protein. This sample has a few hundred thousand distinct CDR3 sequences, with around 20% found just once. The sequencing sample was made of blood, either unsorted or a sorted T cell fraction (not recorded which). The source of these receptors is a male donor with ankylosing spondylitis. CDR3s leave out the opening cysteine and the closing phenylalanine or tryptophan. Each record gives: clone size, V gene, J gene, CDR3 protein. The size field is filled for only some rows; it gives once, few, many or a size class.

>few|TRBV28|TRBJ2-3
ASSLNRGIIF
>many|TRBV5-1|TRBJ1-2
ASSSGQNYGYT
>-|TRBV2|TRBJ2-1
ASSEEVGYHNEQF
>few|TRBV12-3/TRBV12-4|TRBJ2-7
ASSPRERSYEQY
>few|TRBV20-1|TRBJ2-7
SARAGQGGSYEQY
>-|TRBV20-1|TRBJ2-1
SARVAGANEQF
>-|TRBV18|TRBJ2-7
ASSQNFGGGRGYEQY
>-|TRBV27|TRBJ1-5
ASRLGLNQPQH
>few|TRBV20-1|TRBJ1-1
SAGLNAIRNTEAF
>-|TRBV11-2|TRBJ2-1
ASSLVALDVYEQF
>-|TRBV5-1|TRBJ2-5
ASSLVVQKETQY
>-|TRBV10-3|TRBJ2-3
AIRRTSGSTDTQY
>few|TRBV5-1|TRBJ2-7
ASSPRDLNYEQY
>-|TRBV28|TRBJ2-7
ASSIPRTGYEQY
>-|TRBV25-1|TRBJ2-7
ARASGSRNYEQY
>few|TRBV4-1|TRBJ2-7
ASSGPGGTYEQY
>many|TRBV19|TRBJ2-1
ASTERAGLADPSEQF
>few|TRBV5-1|TRBJ2-1
ASSLVAGAVEQF
>few|TRBV20-1|TRBJ2-5
SATDEEETQY
>-|TRBV6-5|TRBJ2-7
ASSYAQSSYEQY
>few|TRBV4-2|TRBJ2-2
ASSQEWTGDTGELF
>few|TRBV27|TRBJ1-6
ASSLWTGTLASPLH
>-|TRBV5-1|TRBJ2-1
ASSFTSGIDLEQF
>many|TRBV20-1|TRBJ2-7
SARQGVGPYEQY
>-|TRBV12-3/TRBV12-4|TRBJ1-1
ASSLKTNTEAF
>few|TRBV5-1|TRBJ2-2
ASSLEAANTGELF
>-|TRBV25-1|TRBJ1-5
ASSEGGPNQPQH
>-|TRBV27|TRBJ2-2
ASSSAGARTGELF
>once|TRBV28|TRBJ2-7
ASSPDTGPGYEQY
>few|TRBV10-3|TRBJ2-5
AISEGVSKY
>many|TRBV5-1|TRBJ1-2
ASRMTGHGYT
>few|TRBV24-1|TRBJ1-1
ATSDLDTEAF
>-|TRBV27|TRBJ2-2
ASSFATGELF
>-|TRBV10-3|TRBJ1-2
ATRGFQDGYT
>-|TRBV20-1|TRBJ1-5
SVGGSGGIQPQH
>few|TRBV5-6|TRBJ1-2
ASSRPGQGTYGYT
>-|TRBV7-8|TRBJ1-3
ASSLVSAGGHFSGNTIY
>few|TRBV2|TRBJ2-4
ASDGQPGQQNIQY
>-|TRBV5-1|TRBJ2-1
ASSLNLGDYNEQF
>many|TRBV20-1|TRBJ2-5
SARPSGRETQY
>-|TRBV5-1|TRBJ2-1
ASSLGTSGRRYNEQF
>-|TRBV7-9|TRBJ1-2
ASSLEGGYT
>few|TRBV12-3/TRBV12-4|TRBJ2-7
ASSFRGEGEQY
>-|TRBV7-9|TRBJ1-6
ASSTGGLVSPLH
>few|TRBV5-5|TRBJ2-1
ASSQTERPTYNEQF
>few|TRBV24-1|TRBJ2-2
ASEGGNSGELF
>-|TRBV9|TRBJ2-5
ASTRTGQETQY
>-|TRBV7-2|TRBJ2-5
ASSLRVAGVSETQY
>few|TRBV6-1|TRBJ1-1
ASQKERNTEAF